These T cell receptor beta chains were read from a single sample in a study of blood T cell repertoires in COVID-19. Here immunoSEQ multiplex PCR was the method, and the copy in TCRdb shows in-frame clones only, minus some. This table holds approximately 28,000 clones, roughly 90% found once. Sequencing was done on a sample of peripheral blood. The receptors were gathered from a man aged 65 to 79 with active or convalescent COVID-19. Both conserved end residues are part of each CDR3. D genes are given only for firm matches. Part of the rows lack a size; the others show once, few, many or a class for expanded clones.

cdr3_aa: CASSAGGDTQYF
cdr3_nt: TGCGCCAGCAGCGCCGGAGGGGATACGCAGTATTTT
j_call: TRBJ2-3
clone_size: .
d_call: .
v_call: TRBV5-1

cdr3_aa: CASNPGQNRYEQYF
cdr3_nt: TGTGCCAGTAATCCGGGACAGAACCGTTACGAGCAGTACTTC
j_call: TRBJ2-7
clone_size: .
d_call: TRBD1
v_call: TRBV2

cdr3_aa: CASMDSGNQPQHF
cdr3_nt: TGTGCCAGCATGGATAGCGGGAATCAGCCCCAGCATTTT
j_call: TRBJ1-5
clone_size: .
d_call: .
v_call: TRBV6-5

cdr3_aa: CSVAGVDTQYF
cdr3_nt: TGCAGTGTGGCGGGGGTAGATACGCAGTATTTT
j_call: TRBJ2-3
clone_size: .
d_call: TRBD2
v_call: TRBV20-1

cdr3_aa: CASSLGDRMNTEAFF
cdr3_nt: TGTGCCAGCAGCTTGGGGGACAGGATGAACACTGAAGCTTTCTTT
j_call: TRBJ1-1
clone_size: .
d_call: TRBD1
v_call: TRBV5-6

cdr3_aa: CASSFMSSTLTDTQYF
cdr3_nt: TGTGCCAGCAGCTTCATGAGTTCCACCCTCACAGATACGCAGTATTTT
j_call: TRBJ2-3
clone_size: .
d_call: .
v_call: TRBV11-2

cdr3_aa: CASRTPAVAGVTGELFF
cdr3_nt: TGTGCCAGCAGAACACCGGCGGTAGCGGGAGTCACCGGGGAGCTGTTTTTT
j_call: TRBJ2-2
clone_size: .
d_call: TRBD2
v_call: TRBV25-1

cdr3_aa: CASSASGRNVDTQYF
cdr3_nt: TGCGCCAGCAGCGCTAGCGGGAGAAATGTAGATACGCAGTATTTT
j_call: TRBJ2-3
clone_size: .
d_call: TRBD2
v_call: TRBV5-1

cdr3_aa: CASSLDRTSGIGETQYF
cdr3_nt: TGTGCCAGCAGCTTGGACAGGACTAGCGGGATTGGCGAGACCCAGTACTTC
j_call: TRBJ2-5
clone_size: .
d_call: TRBD2
v_call: TRBV5-6

cdr3_aa: CASSQDPQRAATQYF
cdr3_nt: TGCGCCAGCAGCCAGGATCCCCAGCGGGCCGCGACCCAGTACTTC
j_call: TRBJ2-5
clone_size: .
d_call: .
v_call: TRBV5-1

cdr3_aa: CSVEERGTDGYTF
cdr3_nt: TGCAGCGTTGAAGAACGGGGGACCGATGGCTACACCTTC
j_call: TRBJ1-2
clone_size: .
d_call: .
v_call: TRBV29-1

cdr3_aa: CASSQDIGGGYTF
cdr3_nt: TGTGCCAGCAGCCAAGACATAGGGGGCGGCTACACCTTC
j_call: TRBJ1-2
clone_size: .
d_call: TRBD1
v_call: TRBV4-2

cdr3_aa: CASSSRGTSGIEQFF
cdr3_nt: TGTGCCAGCAGTAGCCGTGGGACTAGCGGGATTGAGCAGTTCTTC
j_call: TRBJ2-1
clone_size: .
d_call: TRBD2
v_call: TRBV2

cdr3_aa: CASSTGQGSLYGYTF
cdr3_nt: TGTGCCAGCAGTACCGGACAGGGGTCTTTATATGGCTACACCTTC
j_call: TRBJ1-2
clone_size: .
d_call: TRBD1
v_call: TRBV6-5

cdr3_aa: CASSQDGADGEQFF
cdr3_nt: TGCGCCAGCAGCCAAGATGGGGCAGATGGGGAGCAGTTCTTC
j_call: TRBJ2-1
clone_size: .
d_call: .
v_call: TRBV4-1

cdr3_aa: CASSLDSRNGYTF
cdr3_nt: TGCGCCAGCAGCCTGGACAGTCGAAATGGCTACACCTTC
j_call: TRBJ1-2
clone_size: .
d_call: .
v_call: TRBV5-1

cdr3_aa: CALGGQGAGNTIYF
cdr3_nt: TGTGCCTTGGGGGGGCAGGGGGCTGGAAACACCATATATTTT
j_call: TRBJ1-3
clone_size: .
d_call: TRBD1
v_call: TRBV30

cdr3_aa: CASSDGITEAFF
cdr3_nt: TGCGCCAGCAGCGACGGGATCACTGAAGCTTTCTTT
j_call: TRBJ1-1
clone_size: .
d_call: .
v_call: TRBV5-1

cdr3_aa: CASSLHNLADSSYNEQFF
cdr3_nt: TGCGCCAGCAGCCTCCACAATTTAGCGGATAGCTCCTACAATGAGCAGTTCTTC
j_call: TRBJ2-1
clone_size: once
d_call: .
v_call: TRBV5-1

cdr3_aa: CASSSGQGKYGYTF
cdr3_nt: TGTGCCAGCAGTTCCGGACAGGGGAAATATGGCTACACCTTC
j_call: TRBJ1-2
clone_size: few
d_call: TRBD1
v_call: TRBV6-6

cdr3_aa: CATSDFGTGGRDTQYF
cdr3_nt: TGTGCCACCAGTGATTTTGGGACAGGGGGCAGGGATACGCAGTATTTT
j_call: TRBJ2-3
clone_size: once
d_call: TRBD1
v_call: TRBV24-1

cdr3_aa: CATGQGLSNNEQFF
cdr3_nt: TGTGCCACGGGGCAGGGTCTTTCCAACAATGAGCAGTTCTTC
j_call: TRBJ2-1
clone_size: .
d_call: .
v_call: TRBV24-1

cdr3_aa: CASRPYRDSPYEQYF
cdr3_nt: TGTGCCAGCAGACCCTACCGGGACAGCCCCTACGAGCAGTACTTC
j_call: TRBJ2-7
clone_size: .
d_call: TRBD1
v_call: TRBV6-5

cdr3_aa: CASSNHRGDGYTF
cdr3_nt: TGTGCCAGCAGCAACCACAGGGGGGATGGCTACACCTTC
j_call: TRBJ1-2
clone_size: .
d_call: TRBD1
v_call: TRBV5-4

cdr3_aa: CASSYGANSNQPQHF
cdr3_nt: TGTGCCAGCAGTTACGGGGCTAATAGCAATCAGCCCCAGCATTTT
j_call: TRBJ1-5
clone_size: .
d_call: .
v_call: TRBV6-2/TRBV6-3

cdr3_aa: CASSAGTGDSPLHF
cdr3_nt: TGTGCCAGCAGCGCCGGGACAGGGGATTCACCCCTCCACTTT
j_call: TRBJ1-6
clone_size: .
d_call: TRBD1
v_call: TRBV9

cdr3_aa: CASSSTGTGDGDTQYF
cdr3_nt: TGTGCCAGCAGTTCGACCGGGACAGGGGATGGAGATACGCAGTATTTT
j_call: TRBJ2-3
clone_size: .
d_call: TRBD1
v_call: TRBV6-5

cdr3_aa: CASSTGGANYGYTF
cdr3_nt: TGTGCCAGCAGTACCGGAGGGGCGAACTATGGCTACACCTTC
j_call: TRBJ1-2
clone_size: few
d_call: .
v_call: TRBV6-5

cdr3_aa: CASSYPFGGFGTEETQYF
cdr3_nt: TGCGCCAGCAGCTACCCCTTCGGAGGGTTTGGGACCGAGGAGACCCAGTACTTC
j_call: TRBJ2-5
clone_size: .
d_call: .
v_call: TRBV5-1

cdr3_aa: CASSLGDIQYF
cdr3_nt: TGTGCCAGCTCATTAGGGGACATTCAGTACTTC
j_call: TRBJ2-4
clone_size: .
d_call: .
v_call: TRBV11-2

cdr3_aa: CASSPQVAQGGYEQYF
cdr3_nt: TGTGCCAGCTCACCACAGGTTGCACAGGGGGGCTACGAGCAGTACTTC
j_call: TRBJ2-7
clone_size: .
d_call: TRBD1
v_call: TRBV18

cdr3_aa: CASSLGAGGPRAGELFF
cdr3_nt: TGTGCCAGCAGCTTAGGAGCGGGAGGGCCGAGGGCCGGGGAGCTGTTTTTT
j_call: TRBJ2-2
clone_size: few
d_call: TRBD2
v_call: TRBV5-4

cdr3_aa: CASSQTGVPSGNTIYF
cdr3_nt: TGTGCCAGCAGCCAGACAGGGGTCCCCTCTGGAAACACCATATATTTT
j_call: TRBJ1-3
clone_size: .
d_call: TRBD1
v_call: TRBV28

cdr3_aa: CATARDGEGLPQHF
cdr3_nt: TGTGCCACCGCGCGGGACGGGGAAGGGTTGCCCCAGCATTTT
j_call: TRBJ1-5
clone_size: .
d_call: .
v_call: TRBV2

cdr3_aa: CATSDRAQGSNQPQHF
cdr3_nt: TGTGCCACCAGCGACCGGGCCCAGGGGAGCAATCAGCCCCAGCATTTT
j_call: TRBJ1-5
clone_size: .
d_call: .
v_call: TRBV15

cdr3_aa: CASSLGQMTLAFF
cdr3_nt: TGTGCCAGCAGTCTCGGACAGATGACACTAGCTTTCTTT
j_call: TRBJ1-1
clone_size: .
d_call: .
v_call: TRBV11-2

cdr3_aa: CASSQDFVLPPYF
cdr3_nt: TGTGCCAGCAGCCAAGATTTCGTACTCCCGCCGTATTTT
j_call: TRBJ2-3
clone_size: .
d_call: .
v_call: TRBV14

cdr3_aa: CASTQQNTIYF
cdr3_nt: TGTGCCAGCACACAACAGAACACCATATATTTT
j_call: TRBJ1-3
clone_size: once
d_call: .
v_call: TRBV6-6

cdr3_aa: CASSVDRGGPGANVLTF
cdr3_nt: TGTGCCAGCAGCGTAGATCGGGGGGGCCCTGGGGCCAACGTCCTGACTTTC
j_call: TRBJ2-6
clone_size: once
d_call: TRBD2
v_call: TRBV9

cdr3_aa: CASRPRDRVSDTQYF
cdr3_nt: TGTGCCAGCAGACCTCGGGACAGGGTCTCAGATACGCAGTATTTT
j_call: TRBJ2-3
clone_size: .
d_call: TRBD1
v_call: TRBV27

cdr3_aa: CATSDTGGGSPYEQYF
cdr3_nt: TGTGCCACCAGTGATACGGGCGGAGGGTCCCCCTACGAGCAGTACTTC
j_call: TRBJ2-7
clone_size: .
d_call: .
v_call: TRBV24-1

cdr3_aa: CASSPSLPTTGEEKLFF
cdr3_nt: TGTGCCAGCTCACCATCGTTACCAACTACAGGGGAAGAAAAACTGTTTTTT
j_call: TRBJ1-4
clone_size: .
d_call: TRBD1
v_call: TRBV18